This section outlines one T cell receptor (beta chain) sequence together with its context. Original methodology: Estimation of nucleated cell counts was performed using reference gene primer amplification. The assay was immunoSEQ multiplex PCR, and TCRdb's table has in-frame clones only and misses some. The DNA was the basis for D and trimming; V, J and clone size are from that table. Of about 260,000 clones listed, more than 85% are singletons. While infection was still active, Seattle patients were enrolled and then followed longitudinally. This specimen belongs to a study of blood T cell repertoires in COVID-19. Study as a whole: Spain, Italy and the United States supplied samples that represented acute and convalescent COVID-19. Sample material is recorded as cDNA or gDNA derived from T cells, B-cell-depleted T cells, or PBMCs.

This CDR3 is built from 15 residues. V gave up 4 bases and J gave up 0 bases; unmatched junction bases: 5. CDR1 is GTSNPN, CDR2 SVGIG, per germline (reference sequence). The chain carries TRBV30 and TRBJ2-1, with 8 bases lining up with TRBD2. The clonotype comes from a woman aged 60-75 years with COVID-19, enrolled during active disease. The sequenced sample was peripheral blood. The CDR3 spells CAWTSGFSSYNEQFF. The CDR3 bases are TGTGCCTGGACTAGCGGGTTTAGCTCCTACAATGAGCAGTTCTTC.